This T cell receptor (beta chain) was profiled in a study of shared clonotypes between healthy human individuals. Background on the study: Three CD4 naive, three CD4 memory, two CD8 naive and one CD8 memory plate were used per donor.

Participating donors were healthy, HIV-negative adults free of recent acute infections or vaccinations. Partitioning of CD4+ cells yielded a CD45RA+ naive subset and a CD45RA-negative memory subset. Sequencing used immunoSEQ multiplex PCR; TCRdb keeps in-frame clones, though not all of them. The sample lists roughly 1 million clones; around 74% were seen once. The sequenced material came from memory CD4+ T cells sorted from blood. Subset in this sample: CD45RA-negative fraction. The TCR sequence derives from a man between 18 and 35 years old in good health.

This chain's CDR3 is CASRRNGQGEKLFF. In nucleotides, the CDR3 is TGTGCCAGCAGGCGAAACGGACAGGGTGAAAAACTGTTTTTT. The chain joins TRBV27 to TRBJ1-4, with TRBD1 matching over 8 bases. Losses at the gene ends were 6 bases for V and 7 bases for J; bases not matched to a gene: 7. The CDR3 loop spans 14 amino acids. Germline assignment: CDR1 MNHEY and CDR2 SMNVEV (reference sequence).